Sequencing of this TCR beta chain was carried out in a study of neoadjuvant anti-PD-1 for oral cavity cancer. The ends were cut back, 5 bases at V and 5 bases at J, with 13 bases in the middle. The germline CDR1 and CDR2 sequences are LNHDA and SQIVND (reference sequence). CDR3 length: 14 residues. Repertoires were generated with immunoSEQ multiplex PCR, while TCRdb's copy carries only in-frame clones and drops some. The sample lists 84,000 or so clones; about 80% were seen once. The rearrangement joins TRBV19 to TRBJ2-1; TRBD2 might be the D (6 bases). This sequence originates from a person aged 35 to 85 with oral cavity squamous cell carcinoma. The sample here was PBMCs, taken before nivolumab (anti-PD-1) treatment. CDR3 nucleotides: TGTGCCAGTAGTCCCGGGAGTCTAAACAATGAGCAGTTCTTC. Translation: CASSPGSLNNEQFF. Filled out from reference TRBV19 and TRBJ2-1, the complete variable domain reads DGGITQSPKYLFRKEGQNVTLSCEQNLNHDAMYWYRQDPGQGLRLIYYSQIVNDFQKGDIAEGYSVSREKKESFPLTVTSAQKNPTAFYLCASSPGSLNNEQFFGPGTRLTVL.